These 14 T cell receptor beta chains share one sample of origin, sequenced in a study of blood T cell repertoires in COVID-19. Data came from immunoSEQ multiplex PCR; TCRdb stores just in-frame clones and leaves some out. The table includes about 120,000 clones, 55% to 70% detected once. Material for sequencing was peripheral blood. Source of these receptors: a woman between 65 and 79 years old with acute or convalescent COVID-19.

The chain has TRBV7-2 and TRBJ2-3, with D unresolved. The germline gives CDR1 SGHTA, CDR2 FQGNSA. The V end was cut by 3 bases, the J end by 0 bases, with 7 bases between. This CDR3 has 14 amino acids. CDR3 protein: CASSFPFSTDTQYF. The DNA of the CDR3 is TGTGCCAGCAGCTTTCCGTTTAGCACAGATACGCAGTATTTT.

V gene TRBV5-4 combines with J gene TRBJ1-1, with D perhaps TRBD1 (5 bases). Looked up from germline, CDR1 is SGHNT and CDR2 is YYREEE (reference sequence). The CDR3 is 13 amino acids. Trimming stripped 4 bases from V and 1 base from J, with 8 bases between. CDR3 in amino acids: CASSRTGNTEAFF. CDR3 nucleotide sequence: TGTGCCAGCAGCCGTACAGGGAACACTGAAGCTTTCTTT.

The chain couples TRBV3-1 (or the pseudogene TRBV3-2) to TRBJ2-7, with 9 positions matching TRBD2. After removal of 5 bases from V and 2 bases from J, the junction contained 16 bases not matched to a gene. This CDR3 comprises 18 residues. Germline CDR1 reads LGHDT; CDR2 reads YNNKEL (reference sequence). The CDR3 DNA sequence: TGTGCCAGCAGCGACGGGAAGGCAAGCGGGGGGACTCCCTACGAGCAGTACTTC. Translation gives CASSDGKASGGTPYEQYF.

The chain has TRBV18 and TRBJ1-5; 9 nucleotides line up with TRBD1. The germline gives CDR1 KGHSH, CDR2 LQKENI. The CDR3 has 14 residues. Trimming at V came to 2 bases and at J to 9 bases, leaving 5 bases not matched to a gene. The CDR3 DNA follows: TGTGCCAGCTCACCAAGACAGGGGGTGATGCCCCAGCATTTT. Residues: CASSPRQGVMPQHF.

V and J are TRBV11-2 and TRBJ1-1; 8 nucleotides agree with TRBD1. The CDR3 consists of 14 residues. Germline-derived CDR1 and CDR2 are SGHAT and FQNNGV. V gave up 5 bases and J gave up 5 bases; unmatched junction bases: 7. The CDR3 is CASSLRTGRTEAFF. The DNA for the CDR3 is TGTGCCAGCAGCCTCCGGACAGGGAGAACTGAAGCTTTCTTT.

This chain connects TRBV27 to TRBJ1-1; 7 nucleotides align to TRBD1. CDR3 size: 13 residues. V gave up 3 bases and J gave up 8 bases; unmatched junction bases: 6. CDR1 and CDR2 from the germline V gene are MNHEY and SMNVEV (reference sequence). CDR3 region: CASSFWQGGEAFF. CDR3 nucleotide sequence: TGTGCCAGCAGTTTTTGGCAGGGGGGCGAAGCTTTCTTT.

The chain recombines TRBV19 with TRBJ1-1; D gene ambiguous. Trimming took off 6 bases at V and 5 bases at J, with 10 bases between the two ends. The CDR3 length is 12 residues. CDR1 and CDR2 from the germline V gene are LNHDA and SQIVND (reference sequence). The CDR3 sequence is CASSPRSTEAFF. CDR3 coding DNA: TGTGCCAGTAGCCCGAGAAGTACTGAAGCTTTCTTT.

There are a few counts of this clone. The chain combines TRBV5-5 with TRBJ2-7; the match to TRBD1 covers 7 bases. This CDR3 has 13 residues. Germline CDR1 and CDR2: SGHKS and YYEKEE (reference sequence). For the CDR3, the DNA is TGTGCAGGGCATGGACAGGCAAGCTACGAGCAGTACTTC. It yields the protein CAGHGQASYEQYF.

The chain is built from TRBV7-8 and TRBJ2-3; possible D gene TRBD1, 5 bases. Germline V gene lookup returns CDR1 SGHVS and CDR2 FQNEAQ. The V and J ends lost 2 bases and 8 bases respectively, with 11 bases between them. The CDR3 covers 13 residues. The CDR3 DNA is TGTGCCAGCAGCTTAAAGGGGCTGGGTACGCAGTATTTT. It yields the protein CASSLKGLGTQYF.

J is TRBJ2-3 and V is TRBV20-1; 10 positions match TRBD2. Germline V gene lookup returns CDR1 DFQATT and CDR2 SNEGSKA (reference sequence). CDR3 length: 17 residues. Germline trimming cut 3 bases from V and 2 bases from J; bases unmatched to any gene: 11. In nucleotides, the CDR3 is TGCAGTGCTAGTCCTGCGACTAGCGGGTCCCTCACAGATACGCAGTATTTT. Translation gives CSASPATSGSLTDTQYF.

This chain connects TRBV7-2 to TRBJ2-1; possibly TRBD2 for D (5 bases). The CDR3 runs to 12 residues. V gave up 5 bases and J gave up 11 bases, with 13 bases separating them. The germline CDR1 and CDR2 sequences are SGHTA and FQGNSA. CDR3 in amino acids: CASSRPERQQFF. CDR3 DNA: TGTGCCAGCAGCCGACCAGAGCGGCAGCAGTTCTTC.

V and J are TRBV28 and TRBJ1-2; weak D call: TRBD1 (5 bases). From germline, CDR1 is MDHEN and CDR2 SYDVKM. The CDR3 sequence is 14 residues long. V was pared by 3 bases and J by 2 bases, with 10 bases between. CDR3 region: CASSLTGGNYGYTF. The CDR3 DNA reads TGTGCCAGCAGTTTGACCGGGGGGAACTATGGCTACACCTTC.

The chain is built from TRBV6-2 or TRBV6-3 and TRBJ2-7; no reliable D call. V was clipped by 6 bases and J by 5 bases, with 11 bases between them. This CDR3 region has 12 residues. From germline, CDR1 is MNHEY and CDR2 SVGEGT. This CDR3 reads CASSPGGDEQYF. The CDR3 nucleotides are TGTGCCAGCAGCCCCGGTGGAGACGAGCAGTACTTC.

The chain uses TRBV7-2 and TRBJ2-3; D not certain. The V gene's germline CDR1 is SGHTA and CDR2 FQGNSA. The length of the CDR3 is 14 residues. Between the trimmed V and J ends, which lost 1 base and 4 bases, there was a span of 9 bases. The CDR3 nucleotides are TGTGCCAGCAGCTTAGGGCTTATGGCAGATACGCAGTATTTT. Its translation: CASSLGLMADTQYF.